The T cell receptor (beta chain) described here comes from a study of T cells in women clearing cervical HPV infection. Details on this clone: From the germline J gene comes the end of the CDR3, since the read stops 3 residues before it.

Trimming stripped 0 bases from V and 5 bases from J, with 9 bases between. Germline CDR1 and CDR2: SGHNT and YYREEE (reference sequence). This CDR3 spans 14 amino acids. TCRdb's table, derived via immunoSEQ multiplex PCR, lists solely in-frame clones and lacks some. Recorded here are 31,000 or so clones; the top ten clones represent more than 3.5%. This receptor was obtained from a woman aged 18-69 years with a cervical HPV16 infection that either progressed to CIN3+ or cleared (not recorded which). Specimen: blood buffy coat. V is TRBV5-4 and J is TRBJ2-1; possibly TRBD2 for D (5 bases). CDR3 DNA (partial): TGTGCCAGCAGCTTGGTAGCGACTAACAATGAG. It encodes CASSLVATNNE. The complete CDR3 protein is CASSLVATNNEQFF.